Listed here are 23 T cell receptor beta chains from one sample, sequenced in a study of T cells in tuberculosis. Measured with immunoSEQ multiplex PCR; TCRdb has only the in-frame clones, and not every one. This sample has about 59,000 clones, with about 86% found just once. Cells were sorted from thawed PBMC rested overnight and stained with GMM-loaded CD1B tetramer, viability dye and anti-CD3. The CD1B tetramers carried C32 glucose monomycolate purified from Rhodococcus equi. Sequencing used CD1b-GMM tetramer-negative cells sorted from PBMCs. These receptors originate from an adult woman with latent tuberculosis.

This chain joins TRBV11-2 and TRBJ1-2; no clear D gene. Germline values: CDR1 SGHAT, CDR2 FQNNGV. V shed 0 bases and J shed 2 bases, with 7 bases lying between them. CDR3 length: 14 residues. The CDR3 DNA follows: TGTGCCAGCAGCTTAGATCAGTGGAACTATGGCTACACCTTC. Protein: CASSLDQWNYGYTF.

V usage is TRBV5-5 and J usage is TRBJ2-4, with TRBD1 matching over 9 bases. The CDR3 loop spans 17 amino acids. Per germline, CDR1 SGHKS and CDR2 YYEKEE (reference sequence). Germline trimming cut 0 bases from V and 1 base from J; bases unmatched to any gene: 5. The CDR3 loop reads CASSLDYGTGAKNIQYF. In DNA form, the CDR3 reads TGTGCCAGCAGCTTGGACTACGGGACAGGGGCCAAAAACATTCAGTACTTC.

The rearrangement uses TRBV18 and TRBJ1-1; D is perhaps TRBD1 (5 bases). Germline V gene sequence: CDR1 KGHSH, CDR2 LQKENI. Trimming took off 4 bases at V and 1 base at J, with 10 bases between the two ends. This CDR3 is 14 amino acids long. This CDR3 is CASSQQAPNTEAFF. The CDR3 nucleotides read TGTGCCAGCTCACAACAGGCCCCGAACACTGAAGCTTTCTTT. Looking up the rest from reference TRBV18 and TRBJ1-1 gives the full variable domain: NAGVMQNPRHLVRRRGQEARLRCSPMKGHSHVYWYRQLPEEGLKFMVYLQKENIIDESGMPKERFSAEFPKEGPSILRIQQVVRGDSAAYFCASSQQAPNTEAFFGQGTRLTVV.

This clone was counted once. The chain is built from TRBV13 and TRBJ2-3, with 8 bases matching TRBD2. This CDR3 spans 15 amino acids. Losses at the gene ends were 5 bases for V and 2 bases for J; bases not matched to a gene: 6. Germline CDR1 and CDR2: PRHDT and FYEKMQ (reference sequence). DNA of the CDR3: TGTGCCAGCAGCCTTAGCGGGAACCCCACAGATACGCAGTATTTT. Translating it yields CASSLSGNPTDTQYF.

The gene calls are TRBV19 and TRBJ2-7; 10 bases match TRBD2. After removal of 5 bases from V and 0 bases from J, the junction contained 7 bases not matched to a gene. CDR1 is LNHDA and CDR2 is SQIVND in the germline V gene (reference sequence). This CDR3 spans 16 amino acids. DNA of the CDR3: TGTGCCAGTAGTCCGAAACTAGCGGGGAGCTCCTACGAGCAGTACTTC. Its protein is CASSPKLAGSSYEQYF.

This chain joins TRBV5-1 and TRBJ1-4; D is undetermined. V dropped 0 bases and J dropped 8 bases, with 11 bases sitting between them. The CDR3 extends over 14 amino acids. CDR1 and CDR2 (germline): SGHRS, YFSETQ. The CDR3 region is CASSLGGELEKLFF. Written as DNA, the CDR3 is TGCGCCAGCAGCTTGGGCGGGGAACTGGAAAAACTGTTTTTT. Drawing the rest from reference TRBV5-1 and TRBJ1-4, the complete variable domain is KAGVTQTPRYLIKTRGQQVTLSCSPISGHRSVSWYQQTPGQGLQFLFEYFSETQRNKGNFPGRFSGRQFSNSRSEMNVSTLELGDSALYLCASSLGGELEKLFFGSGTQLSVL.

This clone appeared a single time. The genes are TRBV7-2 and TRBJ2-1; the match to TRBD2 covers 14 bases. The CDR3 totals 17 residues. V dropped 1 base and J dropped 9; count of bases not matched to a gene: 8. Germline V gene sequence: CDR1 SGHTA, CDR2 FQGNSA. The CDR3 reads CASSLGKGGTSGGEQFF. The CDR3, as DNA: TGTGCCAGCAGCTTAGGAAAAGGGGGGACTAGCGGGGGTGAGCAGTTCTTC.

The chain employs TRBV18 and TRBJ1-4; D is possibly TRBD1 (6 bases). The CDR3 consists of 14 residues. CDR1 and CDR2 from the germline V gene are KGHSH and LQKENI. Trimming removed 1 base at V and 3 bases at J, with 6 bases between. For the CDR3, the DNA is TGTGCCAGCTCACCACAGGGGGCTAATGAAAAACTGTTTTTT. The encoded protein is CASSPQGANEKLFF.

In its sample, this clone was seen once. CDR3 region: CASSLRFQRGTEQFF. The CDR3 nucleotides read TGTGCCAGCAGCTTACGGTTCCAGCGGGGGACCGAGCAGTTCTTC. The chain has TRBV7-2 and TRBJ2-1; 8 nucleotides agree with TRBD2. CDR3 size: 15 residues. CDR1 is SGHTA and CDR2 is FQGNSA in the germline V gene. V was pared by 2 bases and J by 10 bases, with 10 bases of the junction left unmatched.

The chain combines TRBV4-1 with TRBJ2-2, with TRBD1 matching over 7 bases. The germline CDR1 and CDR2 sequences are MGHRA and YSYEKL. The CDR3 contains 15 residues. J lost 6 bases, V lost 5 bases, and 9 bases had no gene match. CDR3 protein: CASSDHRDSPGELFF. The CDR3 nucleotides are TGCGCCAGCAGCGACCACCGGGACAGTCCCGGGGAGCTGTTTTTT.

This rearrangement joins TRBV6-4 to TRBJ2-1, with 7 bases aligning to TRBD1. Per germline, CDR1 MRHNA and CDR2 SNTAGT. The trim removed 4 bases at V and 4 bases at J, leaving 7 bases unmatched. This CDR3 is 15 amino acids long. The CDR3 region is CASSVQGESYNEQFF. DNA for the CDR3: TGTGCCAGCAGTGTCCAGGGGGAGTCTTACAATGAGCAGTTCTTC.

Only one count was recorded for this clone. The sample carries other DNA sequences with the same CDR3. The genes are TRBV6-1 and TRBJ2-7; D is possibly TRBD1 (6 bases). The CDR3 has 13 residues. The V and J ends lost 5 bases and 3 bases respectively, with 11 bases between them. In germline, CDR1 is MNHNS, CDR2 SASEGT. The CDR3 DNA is TGTGCCAGCAGTCACAGGGAAAACTACGAGCAGTACTTC. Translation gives CASSHRENYEQYF.

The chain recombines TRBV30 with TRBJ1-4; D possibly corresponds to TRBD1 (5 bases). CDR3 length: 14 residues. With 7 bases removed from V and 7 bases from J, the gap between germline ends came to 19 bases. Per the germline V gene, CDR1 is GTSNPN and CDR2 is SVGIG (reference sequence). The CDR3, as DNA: TGTGCCTCGTCCCTCGGGGGTCCTGGTGAAAAACTGTTTTTT. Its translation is CASSLGGPGEKLFF.

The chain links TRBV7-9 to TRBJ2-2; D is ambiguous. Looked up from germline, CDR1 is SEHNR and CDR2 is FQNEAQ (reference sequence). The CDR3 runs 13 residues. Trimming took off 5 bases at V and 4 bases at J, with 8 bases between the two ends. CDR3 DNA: TGTGCCAGCAGCCCCGGTGGCACCGGGGAGCTGTTTTTT. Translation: CASSPGGTGELFF.

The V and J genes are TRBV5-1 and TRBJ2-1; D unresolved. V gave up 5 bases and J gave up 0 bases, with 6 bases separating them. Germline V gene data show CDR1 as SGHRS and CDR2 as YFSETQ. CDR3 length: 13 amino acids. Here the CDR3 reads CASRAVSYNEQFF. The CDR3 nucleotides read TGCGCCAGCAGGGCAGTCTCCTACAATGAGCAGTTCTTC.

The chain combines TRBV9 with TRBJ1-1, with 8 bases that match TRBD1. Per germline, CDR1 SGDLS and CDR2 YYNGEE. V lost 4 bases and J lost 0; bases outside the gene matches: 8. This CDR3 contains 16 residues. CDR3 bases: TGTGCCAGCAGCCCCAAGGGGGGACAGGTGAACACTGAAGCTTTCTTT. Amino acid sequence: CASSPKGGQVNTEAFF.

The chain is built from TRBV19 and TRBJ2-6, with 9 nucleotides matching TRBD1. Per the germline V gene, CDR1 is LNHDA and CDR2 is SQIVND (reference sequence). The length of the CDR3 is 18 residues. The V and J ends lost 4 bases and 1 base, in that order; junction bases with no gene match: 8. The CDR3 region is CASSTGGQGISGANVLTF. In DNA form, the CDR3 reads TGTGCCAGTAGTACCGGCGGACAGGGGATATCTGGGGCCAACGTCCTGACTTTC.

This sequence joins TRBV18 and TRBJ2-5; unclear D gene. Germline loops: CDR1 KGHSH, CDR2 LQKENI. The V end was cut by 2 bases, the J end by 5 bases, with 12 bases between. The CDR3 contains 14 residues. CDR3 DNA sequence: TGTGCCAGCTCACCATACCAAGGAGTCGAGACCCAGTACTTC. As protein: CASSPYQGVETQYF.

The CDR3 sequence: CASSPAGNSYNEQFF. DNA for the CDR3: TGTGCCAGCAGCCCAGCGGGGAACTCCTACAATGAGCAGTTCTTC. The genes are TRBV6-6 and TRBJ2-1; 7 nucleotides line up with TRBD2. There are 15 residues in the CDR3. The germline CDR1 and CDR2 sequences are MNHNY and SVGAGI (reference sequence). Trimming at V came to 6 bases and at J to 0 bases, leaving 5 bases not matched to a gene.

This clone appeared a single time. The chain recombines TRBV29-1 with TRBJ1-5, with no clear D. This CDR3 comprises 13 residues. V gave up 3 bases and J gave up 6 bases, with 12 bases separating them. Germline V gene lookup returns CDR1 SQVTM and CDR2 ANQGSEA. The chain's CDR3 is CSVEGGLGQPQHF. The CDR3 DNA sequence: TGCAGCGTTGAGGGAGGGCTGGGTCAGCCCCAGCATTTT. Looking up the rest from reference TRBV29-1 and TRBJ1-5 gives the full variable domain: SAVISQKPSRDICQRGTSLTIQCQVDSQVTMMFWYRQQPGQSLTLIATANQGSEATYESGFVIDKFPISRPNLTFSTLTVSNMSPEDSSIYLCSVEGGLGQPQHFGDGTRLSIL.

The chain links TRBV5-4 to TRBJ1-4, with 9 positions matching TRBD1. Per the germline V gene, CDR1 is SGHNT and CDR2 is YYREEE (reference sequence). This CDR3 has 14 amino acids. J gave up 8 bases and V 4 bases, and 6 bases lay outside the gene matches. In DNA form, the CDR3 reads TGTGCCAGCAGCCGTACGGGACAGGGAGAAAAACTGTTTTTT. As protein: CASSRTGQGEKLFF.

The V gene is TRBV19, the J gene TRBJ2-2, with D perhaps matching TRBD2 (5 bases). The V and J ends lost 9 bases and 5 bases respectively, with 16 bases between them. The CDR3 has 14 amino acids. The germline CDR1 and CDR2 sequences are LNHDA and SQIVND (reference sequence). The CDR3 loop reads CASRPGPGTGELFF. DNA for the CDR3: TGTGCCAGCAGACCGGGCCCGGGGACCGGGGAGCTGTTTTTT.

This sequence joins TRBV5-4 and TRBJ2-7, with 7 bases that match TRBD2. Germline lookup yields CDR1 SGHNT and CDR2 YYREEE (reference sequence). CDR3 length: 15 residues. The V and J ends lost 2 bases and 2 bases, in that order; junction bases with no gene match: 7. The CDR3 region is CASSLTTAGAYEQYF. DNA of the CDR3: TGTGCCAGCAGCTTAACGACCGCGGGAGCCTACGAGCAGTACTTC.